The 17 T cell receptor beta chains reported below all come from one sample, sequenced in a study of blood T cell repertoires in COVID-19 (dated by TCRdb to between 2020 and 2021). The library was prepared using the immunoSEQ multiplex PCR assay. TCRdb re-hosts the immuneACCESS table, in-frame sequences only. Its copies lack some clones; in the studies checked, an unresolved V gene accounts for under half of them, and the cause for the rest is not known. A total of more than 35,000 clones appear in this sample, approximately 92% of them only once. The ten largest make up just under 9% of the sample. Sequences were obtained from peripheral blood. Receptors originate from a man aged 25-45 years with active or convalescent COVID-19.

The genes are TRBV28 and TRBJ1-1; weak D call: TRBD1 (5 bases). The germline V and J ends were trimmed by 6 bases and 3 bases, with 14 bases remaining between them. The germline CDR1 and CDR2 sequences are MDHEN and SYDVKM. The CDR3 has 14 amino acids. The CDR3: CASRPTGTHTEAFF. CDR3 DNA: TGTGCCAGCAGGCCAACAGGAACCCACACTGAAGCTTTCTTT.

This clone was counted a few times. The V call is TRBV11-3, the J call TRBJ2-1; D perhaps matches TRBD1 (6 bases). This CDR3 is 13 amino acids long. Trimming took off 6 bases at V and 6 bases at J, with 12 bases between the two ends. CDR1 and CDR2 from the germline V gene are SGHNT and YENEEA. CDR3 sequence reads: CASRNRVSNEQFF. The CDR3 DNA is TGTGCCAGCAGGAACAGGGTTTCCAATGAGCAGTTCTTC.

J is TRBJ1-1 and V is TRBV5-1, with D unclear. The CDR3 consists of 14 residues. Trimming pared 0 bases from V and 1 base from J, leaving 7 bases between. From germline, CDR1 is SGHRS and CDR2 YFSETQ. CDR3 nucleotide sequence: TGCGCCAGCAGCTTGGAACGGGGGAACACTGAAGCTTTCTTT. It yields the protein CASSLERGNTEAFF.

CDR3 sequence: CASSPPGVYSSGNTIYF. The CDR3 nucleotides read TGTGCCAGCAGCCCGCCGGGGGTTTACTCCTCTGGAAACACCATATATTTT. The chain couples TRBV11-2 to TRBJ1-3; D perhaps matches TRBD1 (5 bases). In germline, CDR1 is SGHAT, CDR2 FQNNGV. Trimming removed 5 bases at V and 0 bases at J, with 17 bases between. CDR3 length: 17 amino acids. Based on the CDR3 plus reference TRBV11-2 and TRBJ1-3, the full variable domain is EAGVAQSPRYKIIEKRQSVAFWCNPISGHATLYWYQQILGQGPKLLIQFQNNGVVDDSQLPKDRFSAERLKGVDSTLKIQPAKLEDSAVYLCASSPPGVYSSGNTIYFGEGSWLTVV.

The V call is TRBV27, the J call TRBJ2-6; tentative D call: TRBD1 (6 bases). CDR1 MNHEY and CDR2 SMNVEV come from the germline V gene (reference sequence). The CDR3 sequence is 18 residues long. The V gene lost 5 bases and the J gene lost 4 bases, with 21 bases spanning the gap. The CDR3 spells CASSPTGTPRAGANVLTF. The CDR3 DNA follows: TGTGCCAGCAGTCCTACCGGGACACCCCGCGCAGGGGCCAACGTCCTGACTTTC.

The chain employs TRBV5-1 and TRBJ1-4; TRBD1 is a possible D gene (5 bases). CDR1 and CDR2 (germline): SGHRS, YFSETQ. This CDR3 comprises 14 residues. Trimming stripped 0 bases from V and 8 bases from J, with 11 bases between. CDR3 amino acids: CASSLGQPGEKLFF. CDR3 nucleotide sequence: TGCGCCAGCAGCTTGGGACAGCCTGGCGAAAAACTGTTTTTT.

The chain combines TRBV2 with TRBJ2-1; TRBD2 agrees at 13 bases. Germline-derived CDR1 and CDR2 are SNHLY and FYNNEI. V shed 4 bases, J shed 9 bases, and the junction held 6 bases outside the gene matches. This CDR3 has 15 amino acids. CDR3 sequence: CASSAGLAGVSEQFF. In DNA, the CDR3 is TGTGCCAGCAGTGCCGGACTAGCGGGAGTGAGTGAGCAGTTCTTC.

This chain uses TRBV27 with TRBJ1-1; D might be TRBD1 (5 bases). This CDR3 region has 14 residues. V gave up 4 bases and J gave up 4 bases, with 13 bases separating them. Germline V gene sequence: CDR1 MNHEY, CDR2 SMNVEV (reference sequence). CDR3 amino acids: CASSSTGVGTEAFF. The CDR3 DNA sequence: TGTGCCAGCAGTTCCACGGGGGTGGGCACTGAAGCTTTCTTT.

This clone is a singleton in its sample. The chain carries TRBV19 and TRBJ1-2, with TRBD1 matching 7 bases. The germline gives CDR1 LNHDA, CDR2 SQIVND (reference sequence). CDR3 length: 15 residues. Unmatched junction bases numbered 16, after V lost 7 bases and J lost 8 bases. This chain's CDR3 is CASNNPSRGRGGYTF. The DNA for the CDR3 is TGTGCCAGTAATAATCCCAGTAGGGGGCGCGGCGGCTACACCTTC.

The chain has TRBV7-9 and TRBJ2-5, with D possibly being TRBD2 (5 bases). The germline V and J ends were trimmed by 1 base and 3 bases, with 9 bases remaining between them. The CDR3 contains 14 residues. In germline, CDR1 is SEHNR, CDR2 FQNEAQ (reference sequence). CDR3 in DNA: TGTGCCAGCAGCTTAGTGACCGGGGAAGAGACCCAGTACTTC. The encoded protein is CASSLVTGEETQYF.

Written as DNA, the CDR3 is TGTGCCAGCAGCACGGACAGGGAATACAATCAGCCCCAGCATTTT. Its protein is CASSTDREYNQPQHF. This chain joins TRBV7-9 and TRBJ1-5; 8 nucleotides align to TRBD1. CDR1 and CDR2 (germline): SEHNR, FQNEAQ (reference sequence). CDR3 size: 15 residues. V shed 5 bases and J 3 bases; nucleotides not matched to a gene: 6.

V is TRBV18 and J is TRBJ1-2; 10 bases are shared with TRBD1. CDR1 KGHSH and CDR2 LQKENI come from the germline V gene. CDR3 length equals 13 residues. With 5 bases clipped from V and 8 bases from J, the junction kept 5 bases outside the gene matches. DNA of the CDR3: TGTGCCAGCTCAACGACAGGGGGCGACGGCTACACCTTC. It is translated as CASSTTGGDGYTF. The full variable domain, its missing parts supplied by reference TRBV18 and TRBJ1-2, is NAGVMQNPRHLVRRRGQEARLRCSPMKGHSHVYWYRQLPEEGLKFMVYLQKENIIDESGMPKERFSAEFPKEGPSILRIQQVVRGDSAAYFCASSTTGGDGYTFGSGTRLTVV.

This chain connects TRBV19 to TRBJ1-5, with unresolved D. The length of the CDR3 is 12 residues. Germline V gene lookup returns CDR1 LNHDA and CDR2 SQIVND (reference sequence). The V end lost 4 bases, the J end lost 3 bases, and 4 bases lay between the germline ends. Here the CDR3 reads CASSTYNQPQHF. CDR3 coding DNA: TGTGCCAGTAGTACGTACAATCAGCCCCAGCATTTT.

The gene calls are TRBV7-9 and TRBJ1-4, with TRBD1 matching over 10 bases. Germline V CDR1 and CDR2: SEHNR, FQNEAQ (reference sequence). Germline trimming cut 1 base from V and 8 bases from J; bases unmatched to any gene: 4. The CDR3 sequence is 15 residues long. The DNA for the CDR3 is TGTGCCAGCAGCTTAGGGGACAGGGGACGAGAAAAACTGTTTTTT. Its translation is CASSLGDRGREKLFF.

The chain has TRBV19 and TRBJ1-5; no definite D call. Trimming took 11 bases from V and 3 from J, leaving 8 bases between them. The CDR3 runs 11 residues. The germline V gene encodes CDR1 LNHDA and CDR2 SQIVND (reference sequence). CDR3: CAGGYNQPQHF. The CDR3 DNA reads as TGTGCCGGCGGCTACAATCAGCCCCAGCATTTT.

The CDR3 region is CASNPPLRTTNYGYTF. The CDR3 DNA reads TGTGCCAGCAACCCGCCGCTTCGGACAACTAACTATGGCTACACCTTC. V gene TRBV7-9 combines with J gene TRBJ1-2; a possible D gene is TRBD1 (5 bases). Germline V gives CDR1 SEHNR, CDR2 FQNEAQ (reference sequence). The CDR3 is 16 amino acids. V shed 7 bases and J shed 0 bases, with 18 bases lying between them.

CDR3 residues: CASRSDLDCYGYTF. The CDR3 nucleotides are TGTGCAAGTCGCTCGGATTTGGACTGCTATGGCTACACCTTC. The V gene is TRBV12-2, the J gene TRBJ1-2. TRBV12-2 is termed a pseudogene. The CDR3 is 14 residues long.